The 11 T cell receptor beta chains below come from one sample, sequenced in a study of T cell clones after liver transplantation. Profiled with immunoSEQ multiplex PCR; TCRdb holds only in-frame clones, not every one. The sample has 75,000 to 85,000 clones; roughly 85% are singletons. The sequenced sample was CD4+ T cells from blood, obtained at the 22-month timepoint. The receptors shown here come from a human patient who received a liver transplant. Some of these T cells may belong to the graft donor.

The chain links TRBV28 to TRBJ2-7, with D unresolved. This CDR3 comprises 13 residues. Germline CDR1 MDHEN, CDR2 SYDVKM. V lost 6 bases and J lost 1, with 10 bases in between. CDR3 amino acids: CASRRFPSYEQYF. CDR3 nucleotide sequence: TGTGCCAGCAGAAGGTTCCCGTCCTACGAGCAGTACTTC.

V gene TRBV5-1 combines with J gene TRBJ2-3; no definite D call. This CDR3 has 12 amino acids. V shed 0 bases and J shed 3 bases, with 2 bases lying between them. Germline V gene data show CDR1 as SGHRS and CDR2 as YFSETQ. The CDR3 spells CASSLVTDTQYF. The DNA for the CDR3 is TGCGCCAGCAGCTTGGTTACAGATACGCAGTATTTT.

This clone was seen more than once but under ten times. The chain is built from TRBV4-2 and TRBJ2-2, with a tentative D call TRBD2 (5 bases). The germline gives CDR1 LGHNA, CDR2 YNFKEQ. V was shortened by 4 bases and J by 3 bases, with 15 bases between the two germline ends. The CDR3 consists of 16 residues. CDR3 sequence (DNA): TGTGCCAGCAGCCCGCCCCGGGAACGAGACACCGGGGAGCTGTTTTTT. Amino acids: CASSPPRERDTGELFF.

The chain employs TRBV11-2 and TRBJ2-1, with D hard to call. There are 12 residues in the CDR3. The V and J ends lost 2 bases and 9 bases respectively, with 8 bases between them. Per the germline V gene, CDR1 is SGHAT and CDR2 is FQNNGV. CDR3: CASSLTAAEQFF. The CDR3 bases are TGTGCCAGCAGCTTAACCGCCGCTGAGCAGTTCTTC.

The chain links TRBV7-3 to TRBJ2-7, with TRBD1 as a possible D gene (5 bases). This CDR3 has 15 amino acids. Trimming stripped 1 base from V and 4 bases from J, with 14 bases between. Per germline, CDR1 SGHTA and CDR2 FQGTGA. In DNA, the CDR3 is TGTGCCAGCAGCTTAAGTTCAGGGATCCCTTACGAGCAGTACTTC. This codes for CASSLSSGIPYEQYF.

V and J are TRBV5-8 and TRBJ1-4; D not certain. The CDR3 has 13 residues. The germline V gene encodes CDR1 SGHTS and CDR2 YDEGEE. V was clipped by 7 bases and J by 5 bases, with 12 bases between them. CDR3 nucleotide sequence: TGTGCCAGCCGTGAGAGCCCGAATGAAAAACTGTTTTTT. Amino acid sequence: CASRESPNEKLFF.

This clone showed up just once. This rearrangement joins TRBV18 to TRBJ1-1; D perhaps matches TRBD1 (5 bases). Trimming removed 6 bases from V and 1 base from J, with 12 bases in between. The germline CDR1 and CDR2 sequences are KGHSH and LQKENI. The CDR3 covers 14 residues. The CDR3 DNA is TGTGCCAGCTCCAAGGCCCAGGGGAACACTGAAGCTTTCTTT. Protein sequence: CASSKAQGNTEAFF.

V usage is TRBV5-4 and J usage is TRBJ2-3; perhaps D is TRBD1 or TRBD2 (7 bases each). Looked up from germline, CDR1 is SGHNT and CDR2 is YYREEE (reference sequence). The CDR3 is 12 residues long. V gave up 6 bases and J gave up 6 bases, with 11 bases separating them. The CDR3 nucleotides read TGTGCCAGCACCAGGGGGGGGGATACGCAGTATTTT. It encodes CASTRGGDTQYF.

This sequence joins TRBV6-6 and TRBJ2-7; 11 bases line up with TRBD2. Losses at the gene ends were 4 bases for V and 4 bases for J; bases not matched to a gene: 6. Germline loops: CDR1 MNHNY, CDR2 SVGAGI (reference sequence). The CDR3 loop spans 15 amino acids. The CDR3 DNA follows: TGTGCCAGCAGTTCGGCCGGGACTAGCGGATACGAGCAGTACTTC. The encoded protein is CASSSAGTSGYEQYF.

The rearrangement joins TRBV5-6 to TRBJ2-4; TRBD2 might be the D (6 bases). The CDR3 length is 17 residues. Trimming left V 0 bases short and J 4 bases short, with 17 bases between. Germline CDR1 is SGHDT and CDR2 is YYEEEE. Here the CDR3 DNA reads TGTGCCAGCAGCTTGGTGGGTTCGGGGGACGGGAAAAACATTCAGTACTTC. It translates to CASSLVGSGDGKNIQYF.

The chain joins TRBV19 to TRBJ1-5; D possibly corresponds to TRBD1 (6 bases). V lost 7 bases, J lost 4 bases, and 23 bases lay in between. Germline V gene sequence: CDR1 LNHDA, CDR2 SQIVND (reference sequence). This CDR3 has 17 amino acids. DNA of the CDR3: TGTGCCAGTACTTTGTTATTGGGGGCCCGGAATAATCAGCCCCAGCATTTT. It codes for CASTLLLGARNNQPQHF.